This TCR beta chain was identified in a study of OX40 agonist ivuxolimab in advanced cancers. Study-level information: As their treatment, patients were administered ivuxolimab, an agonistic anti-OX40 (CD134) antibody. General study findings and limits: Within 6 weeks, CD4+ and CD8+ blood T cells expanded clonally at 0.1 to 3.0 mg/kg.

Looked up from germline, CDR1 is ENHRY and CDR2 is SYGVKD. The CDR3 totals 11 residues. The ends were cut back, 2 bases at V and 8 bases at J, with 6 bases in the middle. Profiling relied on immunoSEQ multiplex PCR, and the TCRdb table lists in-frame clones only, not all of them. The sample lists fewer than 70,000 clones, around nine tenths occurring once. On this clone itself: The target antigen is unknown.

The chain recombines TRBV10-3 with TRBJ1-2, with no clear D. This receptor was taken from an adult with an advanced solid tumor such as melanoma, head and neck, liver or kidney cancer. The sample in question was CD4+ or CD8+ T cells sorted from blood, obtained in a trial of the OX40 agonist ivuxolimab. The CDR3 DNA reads TGTGCCATCAGTGAGGGGAAGGGCTACACCTTC. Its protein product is CAISEGKGYTF.